This paragraph covers one T cell receptor (beta chain) sequence. What it binds is not known. The data are from a study of shared clonotypes between healthy human individuals. Notes on the study in general: Some clonotypes were shared by all four sorted-subset donors, while others were not shared. The non-shared ones had lower generation probabilities than the shared ones. The study generally estimated greater richness for naive than memory subsets.

Losses at the gene ends were 1 base for V and 3 bases for J; bases not matched to a gene: 2. The germline V gene encodes CDR1 MGHDK and CDR2 SYGVNS. This CDR3 is built from 15 residues. Naive CD8 isolation took CD45RO-negative cells positively selected for CCR7 and excluded terminally differentiated effector memory CD45RA+ cells. Using immunoSEQ multiplex PCR, the repertoire was profiled, and TCRdb retains in-frame clones only, with some absent. The table has some 2,100,000 clones, roughly 91% seen once. This clonotype was sampled from a man aged 18 to 35 in good health. Some clones in this sample may be carry-over from other donors' samples. The specimen sequenced was naive CD8+ T cells from PBMCs. The chain recombines TRBV25-1 with TRBJ2-2; 7 nucleotides line up with TRBD2. CDR3 nucleotides: TGTGCCAGCAGTGAATGGGGGGGTCACACCGGGGAGCTGTTTTTT. Encoded protein: CASSEWGGHTGELFF.